This T cell receptor (beta chain) was sequenced during a study of blood T cell repertoires in COVID-19. Overall study: Samples of COVID-19 (acute and convalescent) were obtained from the United States, Italy and Spain. Sources were T cells, B-cell-depleted T cells, or PBMCs; the material itself was cDNA or gDNA.

The germline V gene has CDR1 SQVTM and CDR2 ANQGSEA. The CDR3 extends over 12 amino acids. Unmatched junction bases numbered 5, after V lost 4 bases and J lost 5 bases. In the study's own analysis: Researchers report that nucleated cell counts were estimated from reference gene primer amplification. The assay was immunoSEQ multiplex PCR, and TCRdb's table has in-frame clones only and misses some. For V, J and clone size, that table is used; D and trimming come from the DNA. The sample yields about 200,000 clones, about nine tenths seen once. Sequencing was carried out using peripheral blood. This receptor was identified in a woman between 65 and 79 years old with acute or convalescent COVID-19. This rearrangement joins TRBV29-1 to TRBJ2-7, with 7 bases identical to TRBD1. CDR3 residues: CSVVQGVNEQYF. For the CDR3, the DNA is TGCAGCGTTGTCCAGGGGGTAAACGAGCAGTACTTC.